The clone carrying this TCR beta chain was detected many times. Its antigen is not known. The entry originates in a study of T cell repertoires in cytomegalovirus infection. Study details: A matching HLA type, together with CMV infection, was signaled by public TCR beta signatures. Study results and limitations: In two of eight donors, the top clonotype was HLA-C-restricted CMV-specific.

V dropped 0 bases and J dropped 6; count of bases not matched to a gene: 9. The CDR3 is made up of 17 amino acids. CDR1 is SGHTA, CDR2 FQGNSA, per germline. MiXCR was run by TCRdb on the reads, yielding one entry per CDR3 protein. The sample contains roughly 230,000 distinct CDR3 sequences, about 18% of which appear only once. The material sequenced was CD8+ T cells from PBMCs. The TCR comes from a human donor in good health (CMV status not recorded). Some clones in this sample may be carry-over from other donors' samples. The rearrangement uses TRBV7-2 and TRBJ2-1, with 9 bases that match TRBD2. CDR3 in DNA: TGTGCCAGCAGCTTAGCGCTGGCGGGGGGGCCTTCCAATGAGCAGTTCTTC. The encoded protein is CASSLALAGGPSNEQFF.